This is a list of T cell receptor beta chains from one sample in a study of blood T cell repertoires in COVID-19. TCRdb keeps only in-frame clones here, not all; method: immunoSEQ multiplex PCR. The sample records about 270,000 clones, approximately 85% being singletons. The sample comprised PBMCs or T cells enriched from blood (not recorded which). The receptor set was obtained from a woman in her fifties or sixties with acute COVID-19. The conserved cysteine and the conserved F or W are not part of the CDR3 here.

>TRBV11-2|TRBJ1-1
ASSAQGALNTEAF
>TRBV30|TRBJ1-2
AWITGYGGYT
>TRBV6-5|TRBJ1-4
ASRHPGYKLF
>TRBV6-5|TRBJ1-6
ASSFGDRNSPLH
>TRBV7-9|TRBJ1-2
ASSFADRAYGYT
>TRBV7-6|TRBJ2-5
ASSLGASGGLETQY
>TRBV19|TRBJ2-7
ASSIDIGREVVYEQY
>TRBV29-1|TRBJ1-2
SVLLATNYGYT
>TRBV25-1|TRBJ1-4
ASSDTGTGQEKLF
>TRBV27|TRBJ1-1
ASSPRQLGNTEAF
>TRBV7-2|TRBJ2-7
ASSLALDSPYEQY
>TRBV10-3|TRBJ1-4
AISEPGTDNEKLF
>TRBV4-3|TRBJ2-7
ASSQASGRAGEQY
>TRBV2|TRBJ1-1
ASDSERGGTEAF
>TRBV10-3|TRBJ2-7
ATGQSTLINYEQY
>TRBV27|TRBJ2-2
ASGLGQGPHTGELF
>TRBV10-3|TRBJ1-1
AIRGQMNTEAF
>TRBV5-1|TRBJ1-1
ASSPREGNTEAF
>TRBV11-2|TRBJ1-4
ASTGTGDEKLF
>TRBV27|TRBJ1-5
ASSLSGQGRQPQH
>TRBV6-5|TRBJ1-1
ASSPGGRTTEAF
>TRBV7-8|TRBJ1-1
ASRRSGGRGNTEAF